This section outlines one T cell receptor (beta chain) sequence together with its context. The data derive from a study of CD8 T cells in Susac syndrome. Random-hexamer reverse transcription was applied to 0.5 to 1 ug RNA. The immunoSEQ assay covered 54 Vbeta and 13 Jbeta segments for CDR3. One entry per CDR3 protein, called by TCRdb with MiXCR from the immunoSEQ multiplex PCR reads. The data contain under 200,000 distinct CDR3 sequences, about 95% of them seen just once; the ten biggest clones take up about 0.15%. Trimming took 4 bases from V and 5 from J; bases not matched to a gene: 7. Germline V gene lookup returns CDR1 LGHDT and CDR2 YNNKEL (reference sequence). There are 17 residues in the CDR3.

The TCR was taken from a human donor with multiple sclerosis. Sequenced material: CD8+ T cells from PBMCs. J is TRBJ2-1 and V is TRBV3-1, with TRBD2 matching over 14 bases. CDR3 region: CASSPRLAGGKHNEQFF. DNA for the CDR3: TGTGCCAGCAGCCCGAGACTAGCGGGAGGGAAACACAATGAGCAGTTCTTC.